A selection of T cell receptor beta chains follows, all from one sample in a study of blood T cell repertoires in COVID-19. The protocol was immunoSEQ multiplex PCR, while the TCRdb copy is restricted to in-frame clones and leaves out a portion. The sample consists of over 130,000 clones, more than 80% of them appearing once. Sequenced input: PBMCs or T cells enriched from blood (not recorded which). Source of these receptors: a woman aged 18 to 35 who had been exposed to COVID-19. Each CDR3 is given with its conserved first and last residue. Each record gives: V gene, J gene, D gene, CDR3 protein, CDR3 DNA. The D gene is left open where the match is weak.

TRBV7-2	TRBJ2-2	TRBD1	CASSFAQGGTGELFF	TGTGCCAGCAGCTTTGCACAGGGGGGAACCGGGGAGCTGTTTTTT
TRBV4-3	TRBJ1-5	TRBD1	CASSQDLKTGGDQPQHF	TGCGCCAGCAGCCAAGATCTTAAGACAGGGGGAGATCAGCCCCAGCATTTT
TRBV20-1	TRBJ1-5	TRBD1	CSASAGTGGRNQPQHF	TGCAGTGCTAGTGCGGGGACAGGGGGTCGCAATCAGCCCCAGCATTTT
TRBV4-1	TRBJ1-4	-	CASSHSSGEKLFF	TGCGCCAGCAGCCACTCTAGCGGTGAAAAACTGTTTTTT
TRBV30	TRBJ1-5	-	CAWTTGSRNQPQHF	TGTGCCTGGACTACCGGGTCAAGAAATCAGCCCCAGCATTTT
TRBV7-3	TRBJ2-7	TRBD2	CASSLSGLVHEQYF	TGTGCCAGCAGCTTATCGGGACTAGTCCACGAGCAGTACTTC
TRBV10-2	TRBJ1-3	TRBD1	CATKPGQGAILGNTIYF	TGCGCCACCAAACCGGGACAGGGGGCGATACTTGGAAACACCATATATTTT
TRBV19	TRBJ1-1	-	CASSTQLNTEAFF	TGTGCCAGTAGTACTCAGTTGAACACTGAAGCTTTCTTT
TRBV14	TRBJ1-6	TRBD1	CASSQGQPNSPLHF	TGTGCCAGCAGTCAGGGACAGCCTAATTCACCCCTCCACTTT
TRBV5-4	TRBJ1-5	TRBD1	CASSLEGAYQPQHF	TGTGCCAGCAGCTTGGAGGGGGCCTATCAGCCCCAGCATTTT
TRBV7-9	TRBJ1-2	-	CASSLNRNYGYTF	TGTGCCAGCAGCTTAAACAGGAACTATGGCTACACCTTC
TRBV19	TRBJ2-1	-	CASSPRPGLSSYYNEQFF	TGTGCCAGTAGTCCAAGACCGGGACTGTCCTCTTATTACAATGAGCAGTTCTTC
TRBV12-3/TRBV12-4	TRBJ2-6	-	CASTHSGANVLTF	TGTGCCAGCACCCACTCTGGGGCCAACGTCCTGACTTTC